A single sample is the source of the 26 T cell receptor beta chains below, sequenced in a study of a mutant IDH1 vaccine in newly diagnosed glioma. Time point meaning: week 47, end of study. In every dose of vaccine, 300 ug of mutant IDH1 20-mer peptide was given alongside topical imiquimod. Sequencing used immunoSEQ multiplex PCR; TCRdb keeps in-frame clones, though not all of them. Of about 34,000 clones listed, about 87% are singletons. These TCRs' antigens remain unknown. Material: PBMCs, obtained from a glioma patient whose treatment included an IDH1 peptide vaccine. The origin of the receptors is a woman aged 25 to 39 with glioma.

This rearrangement joins TRBV5-6 to TRBJ1-1; tentative D call: TRBD1 (6 bases). With 0 bases removed from V and 1 base from J, the gap between germline ends came to 16 bases. Germline lookup yields CDR1 SGHDT and CDR2 YYEEEE. This CDR3 has 17 amino acids. CDR3 sequence (DNA): TGTGCCAGCAGCTTGGCAGGGGCCGCGGGACGGAACACTGAAGCTTTCTTT. Its translation: CASSLAGAAGRNTEAFF.

The genes are TRBV5-1 and TRBJ2-7; D is perhaps TRBD2 (7 bases). V shed 1 base and J shed 6 bases, with 11 bases lying between them. This CDR3 has 13 residues. Germline loops: CDR1 SGHRS, CDR2 YFSETQ. DNA for the CDR3: TGCGCCAGCAGCTTGCGGGGGGCTCGCGAGCAGTACTTC. Translating it yields CASSLRGAREQYF.

The gene calls are TRBV2 and TRBJ1-4, with 12 positions matching TRBD1. Looked up from germline, CDR1 is SNHLY and CDR2 is FYNNEI. V lost 4 bases to trimming and J lost 8 bases; unmatched junction nucleotides: 5. This CDR3 comprises 15 residues. CDR3 nucleotides: TGTGCCAGCAGTGCGACCGGGACAGGGGGCGAAAAACTGTTTTTT. Translated, it gives CASSATGTGGEKLFF.

This chain links TRBV5-4 with TRBJ2-7; TRBD1 agrees at 7 bases. The trim removed 5 bases at V and 2 bases at J, leaving 7 bases unmatched. CDR1 is SGHNT, CDR2 YYREEE, per germline (reference sequence). CDR3 length: 14 amino acids. In DNA form, the CDR3 reads TGTGCCAGCAGTCCGCCGGGACAGACCTACGAGCAGTACTTC. This gives the protein CASSPPGQTYEQYF.

Comment on this clone: The junction differs from germline at one of its ends, possibly a read error. The chain links TRBV19 to TRBJ2-7, with 7 bases that match TRBD2. The CDR3 length is 14 residues. Germline CDR1 LNHDA, CDR2 SQIVND (reference sequence). In DNA form, the CDR3 reads TGTGCCAGTAGTATCGCTAGCGGCTCCTACAAGCAGTACTTC. Its translation is CASSIASGSYKQYF.

The DNA for the CDR3 is TGTGCCAGCAGTGAACTGGCTAGCGGGGGATACACAGATACGCAGTATTTT. Protein product: CASSELASGGYTDTQYF. This chain uses TRBV2 with TRBJ2-3; 10 bases map to TRBD2. There are 17 residues in the CDR3. The trim removed 2 bases at V and 2 bases at J, leaving 7 bases unmatched. Germline lookup yields CDR1 SNHLY and CDR2 FYNNEI.

As DNA, the CDR3 is TGTGCCAGCAGGTGGGACCGGTTTTACACTGAAGCTTTCTTT. Protein sequence: CASRWDRFYTEAFF. The J gene is TRBJ1-1, the V gene TRBV6-6; D is perhaps TRBD1 (5 bases). Germline CDR1 MNHNY, CDR2 SVGAGI (reference sequence). The CDR3 is 14 residues long. Trimming took off 6 bases at V and 3 bases at J, with 14 bases between the two ends.

CDR3 loop: CSGQGIDTQYF. For the CDR3, the DNA is TGCAGCGGGCAGGGGATAGATACGCAGTATTTT. The chain couples TRBV29-1 to TRBJ2-3, with a weak D call TRBD1 (6 bases). The CDR3 spans 11 residues. Trimming stripped 7 bases from V and 5 bases from J, with 10 bases between. In germline, CDR1 is SQVTM, CDR2 ANQGSEA.

V and J are TRBV9 and TRBJ1-4; D not resolved. Germline V gene lookup returns CDR1 SGDLS and CDR2 YYNGEE. CDR3 size: 15 residues. V gave up 0 bases and J gave up 7 bases, with 13 bases separating them. Written as DNA, the CDR3 is TGTGCCAGCAGCGTAGCAGAAGGGTGGGGTGAAAAACTGTTTTTT. Its translation is CASSVAEGWGEKLFF.

With respect to this clone: Different DNA sequences within this sample yield the same CDR3. This chain uses TRBV4-1 with TRBJ1-1; no clear D gene. Germline V gene lookup returns CDR1 MGHRA and CDR2 YSYEKL. Trimming took off 3 bases at V and 1 base at J, with 6 bases between the two ends. This CDR3 has 13 residues. Here the CDR3 reads CASSHVGNTEAFF. The CDR3, as DNA: TGCGCCAGCAGCCATGTAGGGAACACTGAAGCTTTCTTT.

The chain has TRBV5-1 and TRBJ1-1; D ambiguous. V gave up 1 base and J gave up 1 base, with 8 bases separating them. The V gene's germline CDR1 is SGHRS and CDR2 YFSETQ. This CDR3 contains 14 residues. CDR3 protein: CASSLYAENTEAFF. In nucleotides, the CDR3 is TGCGCCAGCAGCTTGTATGCAGAGAACACTGAAGCTTTCTTT.

V gene TRBV5-4 combines with J gene TRBJ1-2; weak D call: TRBD1 (5 bases). The V and J ends lost 0 bases and 7 bases respectively, with 10 bases between them. Germline lookup yields CDR1 SGHNT and CDR2 YYREEE (reference sequence). This CDR3 is built from 13 residues. CDR3: CASSLAQEAGYTF. CDR3 bases: TGTGCCAGCAGCTTGGCACAGGAGGCTGGCTACACCTTC.

The chain uses TRBV7-2 and TRBJ1-4; D might be TRBD1 (5 bases). V was pared by 10 bases and J by 14 bases, with 32 bases between. Germline lookup yields CDR1 SGHTA and CDR2 FQGNSA. This CDR3 comprises 16 residues. CDR3 protein: CATSPAASLRGTFLFF. CDR3 sequence (DNA): TGTGCCACCTCGCCAGCAGCTTCTCTACGTGGGACTTTCCTGTTTTTT.

The V call is TRBV6-1, the J call TRBJ1-1; 7 bases match TRBD1. CDR1 is MNHNS and CDR2 is SASEGT in the germline V gene. V was pared by 2 bases and J by 1 base, with 4 bases of the junction left unmatched. CDR3 length: 15 amino acids. CDR3 loop: CASSEKGDRNTEAFF. CDR3 coding DNA: TGTGCCAGCAGTGAAAAGGGGGACAGGAACACTGAAGCTTTCTTT.

This clone occurred a few times. The chain recombines TRBV11-2 with TRBJ2-5; D may be TRBD1 (6 bases). V was pared by 7 bases and J by 2 bases, with 14 bases between. This CDR3 is built from 14 residues. Germline V gene lookup returns CDR1 SGHAT and CDR2 FQNNGV. The CDR3 region is CASTPQGSQETQYF. The CDR3 coding sequence is TGTGCCAGCACCCCACAGGGTTCACAAGAGACCCAGTACTTC.

The rearrangement uses TRBV2 and TRBJ1-5; TRBD1 agrees at 7 bases. After removal of 4 bases from V and 4 bases from J, the junction contained 4 bases not matched to a gene. The germline V gene encodes CDR1 SNHLY and CDR2 FYNNEI. There are 14 residues in the CDR3. For the CDR3, the DNA is TGTGCCAGCAGTGGTCTGGGACAGAATCAGCCCCAGCATTTT. This gives the protein CASSGLGQNQPQHF.

The chain employs TRBV15 and TRBJ1-1; D is possibly TRBD1 (6 bases). The length of the CDR3 is 17 residues. Looked up from germline, CDR1 is LNHNV and CDR2 is YYDKDF (reference sequence). V was pared by 2 bases and J by 0 bases, with 16 bases between. CDR3 loop: CATSRSRRGTVNTEAFF. DNA of the CDR3: TGTGCCACCAGCAGATCACGGAGGGGGACGGTGAACACTGAAGCTTTCTTT. The whole variable domain, remainder taken from reference TRBV15 and TRBJ1-1, is DAMVIQNPRYQVTQFGKPVTLSCSQTLNHNVMYWYQQKSSQAPKLLFHYYDKDFNNEADTPDNFQSRRPNTSFCFLDIRSPGLGDTAMYLCATSRSRRGTVNTEAFFGQGTRLTVV.

The chain carries TRBV30 and TRBJ1-2; TRBD1 is a possible D gene (5 bases). Germline V gene sequence: CDR1 GTSNPN, CDR2 SVGIG (reference sequence). This CDR3 comprises 14 residues. V was trimmed by 2 bases and J by 2 bases, leaving 12 bases between them. CDR3 region: CAWSPLGTNYGYTF. CDR3 bases: TGTGCCTGGAGTCCCCTGGGGACCAACTATGGCTACACCTTC.

V usage is TRBV2 and J usage is TRBJ2-7, with 9 bases that match TRBD1. Trimming took 10 bases from V and 5 from J; bases not matched to a gene: 12. This CDR3 has 14 residues. The germline gives CDR1 SNHLY, CDR2 FYNNEI. CDR3 residues: CATGKGQGIHEQYF. CDR3 in DNA: TGTGCCACCGGGAAGGGACAGGGAATCCACGAGCAGTACTTC.

The V call is TRBV6-5, the J call TRBJ1-2; D remains ambiguous. Between the trimmed V and J ends, which lost 4 bases and 5 bases, there was a span of 5 bases. From germline, CDR1 is MNHEY and CDR2 SVGAGI. CDR3 length equals 11 residues. CDR3 amino acids: CASSWGYGYTF. DNA of the CDR3: TGTGCCAGCAGTTGGGGTTATGGCTACACCTTC.

V and J are TRBV20-1 and TRBJ1-1; no reliable D call. Germline values: CDR1 DFQATT, CDR2 SNEGSKA (reference sequence). CDR3 length: 11 amino acids. V lost 6 bases and J 2 bases, leaving 7 bases between the germline ends. Here the CDR3 reads CSAHLNTEAFF. The CDR3 DNA reads TGCAGTGCCCATCTTAACACTGAAGCTTTCTTT.

The chain has TRBV13 and TRBJ1-6; D remains ambiguous. There are 16 residues in the CDR3. Germline-derived CDR1 and CDR2 are PRHDT and FYEKMQ (reference sequence). The V and J ends lost 5 bases and 1 base respectively, with 12 bases between them. The chain's CDR3 is CASSPSGNSYNSPLHF. The CDR3 DNA reads as TGTGCCAGCAGCCCCTCGGGCAATTCCTATAATTCACCCCTCCACTTT.

The table lists this clone with a count of one. The chain uses TRBV15 and TRBJ1-5; D not resolved. Germline-derived CDR1 and CDR2 are LNHNV and YYDKDF (reference sequence). CDR3 length equals 15 residues. Trimming removed 0 bases from V and 7 bases from J, with 13 bases in between. CDR3 in amino acids: CATSREEREIQPQHF. The CDR3 DNA reads as TGTGCCACCAGCAGAGAAGAGAGGGAGATCCAGCCCCAGCATTTT.

This chain connects TRBV4-3 to TRBJ2-7; D could derive from TRBD1 or TRBD2 (5 bases each). This CDR3 is built from 15 residues. Trimming took off 4 bases at V and 0 bases at J, with 13 bases between the two ends. Looked up from germline, CDR1 is LGHNA and CDR2 is YSLEER. DNA of the CDR3: TGCGCCAGCAGCCCCGGGACCGCTAGCTCCTACGAGCAGTACTTC. It translates to CASSPGTASSYEQYF.

In DNA form, the CDR3 reads TGTGCCAGCAGCTTGGCCGGTATGAGTACTGGAAACACCATATATTTT. It specifies CASSLAGMSTGNTIYF. The J gene is TRBJ1-3, the V gene TRBV5-4; D unclear. The germline CDR1 and CDR2 sequences are SGHNT and YYREEE (reference sequence). The CDR3 runs 16 residues. The germline V and J ends were trimmed by 0 bases and 2 bases, with 12 bases remaining between them.

The count of this clone is one. The J gene is TRBJ1-5, the V gene TRBV19; the match to TRBD1 covers 10 bases. CDR1 and CDR2 (germline): LNHDA, SQIVND (reference sequence). This CDR3 spans 16 amino acids. V lost 4 bases and J lost 2; bases outside the gene matches: 5. CDR3 loop: CASSTRDRGGNQPQHF. The CDR3 coding sequence is TGTGCCAGTAGTACCAGGGACAGGGGAGGCAATCAGCCCCAGCATTTT.